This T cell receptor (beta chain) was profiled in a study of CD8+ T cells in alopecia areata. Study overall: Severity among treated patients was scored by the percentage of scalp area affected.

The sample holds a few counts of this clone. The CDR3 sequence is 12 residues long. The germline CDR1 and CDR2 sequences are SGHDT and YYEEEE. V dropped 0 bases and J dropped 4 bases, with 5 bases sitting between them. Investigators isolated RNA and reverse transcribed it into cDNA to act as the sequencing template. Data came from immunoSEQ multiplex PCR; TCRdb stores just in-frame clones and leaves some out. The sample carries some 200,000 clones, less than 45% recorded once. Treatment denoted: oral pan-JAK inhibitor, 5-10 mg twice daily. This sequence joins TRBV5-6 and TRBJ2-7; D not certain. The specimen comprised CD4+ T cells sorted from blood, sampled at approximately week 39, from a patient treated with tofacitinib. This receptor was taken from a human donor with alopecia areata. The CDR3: CASSLEEYEQYF. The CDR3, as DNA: TGTGCCAGCAGCTTGGAAGAATACGAGCAGTACTTC.